This entry lists 32 T cell receptor beta chains sequenced from one sample in a study of cytomegalovirus exposure and HLA in healthy donors. 60 Vbeta and 13 Jbeta primers were used in PCR. Produced via immunoSEQ multiplex PCR; TCRdb's table is partial and in-frame only. Here the sample spans roughly 150,000 clones, 84% being singletons. The sample comprised PBMCs. These receptor sequences come from a man aged 30 to 39 in good health and CMV-seronegative.

The chain combines TRBV19 with TRBJ2-7; 9 bases line up with TRBD1. The CDR3 sequence is 15 residues long. CDR1 is LNHDA and CDR2 is SQIVND in the germline V gene (reference sequence). V gave up 5 bases and J gave up 0 bases; unmatched junction bases: 5. Here the CDR3 reads CASSGAGQGSYEQYF. The CDR3 DNA is TGTGCCAGTAGTGGGGCGGGACAGGGCTCCTACGAGCAGTACTTC.

This rearrangement joins TRBV9 to TRBJ2-7, with unresolved D. Germline V lookup: CDR1 SGDLS, CDR2 YYNGEE. The length of the CDR3 is 15 residues. Between the trimmed V and J ends, which lost 0 bases and 0 bases, there was a span of 10 bases. CDR3 nucleotide sequence: TGTGCCAGCAGCGTAGCAGGTAGTACCTCCTACGAGCAGTACTTC. Translated, it gives CASSVAGSTSYEQYF.

V usage is TRBV7-8 and J usage is TRBJ1-5; a possible D gene is TRBD1 (5 bases). Germline CDR1 reads SGHVS; CDR2 reads FQNEAQ. CDR3 length: 15 residues. V gave up 3 bases and J gave up 5 bases, with 14 bases separating them. The CDR3 sequence: CASSLSQALHQPQHF. The DNA of the CDR3 is TGTGCCAGCAGCTTGTCACAGGCCCTTCATCAGCCCCAGCATTTT.

The V and J genes are TRBV27 and TRBJ2-5; TRBD1 matches 11 bases. The V gene end was trimmed by 5 bases and the J gene end by 5 bases; junction bases not matched to a gene: 7. The CDR3 is 15 residues long. Germline CDR1 reads MNHEY; CDR2 reads SMNVEV (reference sequence). The CDR3 DNA is TGTGCCAGCAGTCGTCTCCGGGACAGGGGGGAGACCCAGTACTTC. Protein product: CASSRLRDRGETQYF.

The CDR3 bases are TGCGCCAGCAGCTCTCTAGCTAGCGCCACCTACGAGCAGTACTTC. Its translation: CASSSLASATYEQYF. The chain is built from TRBV5-1 and TRBJ2-7; a possible D gene is TRBD2 (6 bases). The CDR3 consists of 15 residues. Trimming removed 3 bases from V and 2 bases from J, with 15 bases in between. CDR1 is SGHRS, CDR2 YFSETQ, per germline.

This chain connects TRBV5-1 to TRBJ1-1; 7 bases fit TRBD1. Germline-derived CDR1 and CDR2 are SGHRS and YFSETQ. The CDR3 contains 14 residues. After removal of 4 bases from V and 4 bases from J, the junction contained 7 bases not matched to a gene. CDR3 sequence (DNA): TGCGCCAGCAGCCCACGTGGACAGGCCACTGAAGCTTTCTTT. Its translation: CASSPRGQATEAFF. The entire variable domain, with the rest obtained from reference TRBV5-1 and TRBJ1-1, is as follows: KAGVTQTPRYLIKTRGQQVTLSCSPISGHRSVSWYQQTPGQGLQFLFEYFSETQRNKGNFPGRFSGRQFSNSRSEMNVSTLELGDSALYLCASSPRGQATEAFFGQGTRLTVV.

This chain links TRBV7-2 with TRBJ2-5, with 14 bases that match TRBD2. Germline V gene lookup returns CDR1 SGHTA and CDR2 FQGNSA. The V and J ends lost 5 bases and 5 bases, in that order; junction bases with no gene match: 16. The CDR3 runs to 19 residues. This chain's CDR3 is CASSPRSLGLAGELETQYF. The CDR3 DNA follows: TGTGCCAGCAGCCCTAGGAGTCTGGGACTAGCGGGAGAATTGGAGACCCAGTACTTC.

J is TRBJ1-2 and V is TRBV6-5; D remains unclear. Germline lookup yields CDR1 MNHEY and CDR2 SVGAGI. The CDR3 is 14 amino acids. Trimming pared 3 bases from V and 8 bases from J, leaving 16 bases between. The CDR3 coding sequence is TGTGCCAGCAGTTATGGCAGAGATTTCGGGGGCTACACCTTC. Its translation: CASSYGRDFGGYTF.

This rearrangement joins TRBV30 to TRBJ1-2, with 8 bases that match TRBD1. The CDR3 extends over 14 amino acids. The trim removed 4 bases at V and 7 bases at J, leaving 11 bases unmatched. Germline-derived CDR1 and CDR2 are GTSNPN and SVGIG (reference sequence). Here the CDR3 DNA reads TGTGCCTGGAAGGTTCAGGGGGCGGTGGGTGGCTACACCTTC. It is translated as CAWKVQGAVGGYTF.

The chain is built from TRBV2 and TRBJ2-3, with 10 bases that match TRBD2. The CDR3 totals 16 residues. Germline loops: CDR1 SNHLY, CDR2 FYNNEI. V was pared by 2 bases and J by 1 base, with 3 bases of the junction left unmatched. The CDR3 DNA reads as TGTGCCAGCAGTGAACTCACTAGCGGGGGCACAGATACGCAGTATTTT. Translated: CASSELTSGGTDTQYF. Full variable domain (outside the CDR3, taken from reference TRBV2 and TRBJ2-3): EPEVTQTPSHQVTQMGQEVILRCVPISNHLYFYWYRQILGQKVEFLVSFYNNEISEKSEIFDDQFSVERPDGSNFTLKIRSTKLEDSAMYFCASSELTSGGTDTQYFGPGTRLTVL.

This clone appeared once. The rearrangement links TRBV12-5 to TRBJ2-3; possible D gene TRBD1, 5 bases. The V gene's germline CDR1 is LGHNT and CDR2 FRNRAP. Trimming stripped 6 bases from V and 2 bases from J, with 15 bases between. The CDR3 is 15 amino acids. This CDR3 reads CASGWGDPTTDTQYF. For the CDR3, the DNA is TGTGCTAGTGGATGGGGCGATCCCACCACAGATACGCAGTATTTT.

The rearrangement uses TRBV29-1 and TRBJ1-5; D might be TRBD1 (5 bases). The CDR3 has 12 residues. Germline V gene lookup returns CDR1 SQVTM and CDR2 ANQGSEA. V shed 4 bases and J shed 4 bases, with 8 bases lying between them. CDR3 DNA: TGCAGCGTTGGGGGCATAAATCAGCCCCAGCATTTT. This sequence encodes CSVGGINQPQHF.

This clone was found a few times. The chain couples TRBV29-1 to TRBJ2-7; tentative D call: TRBD2 (6 bases). The CDR3 is 12 residues long. V lost 4 bases to trimming and J lost 5 bases, with 12 bases between them. Germline loops: CDR1 SQVTM, CDR2 ANQGSEA. The CDR3: CSVAEGRHEQYF. CDR3 DNA sequence: TGCAGCGTTGCGGAGGGGAGGCACGAGCAGTACTTC.

V gene TRBV6-5 combines with J gene TRBJ2-7; 7 nucleotides line up with TRBD1. V dropped 7 bases and J dropped 3; count of bases not matched to a gene: 6. Germline V gene sequence: CDR1 MNHEY, CDR2 SVGAGI. The CDR3 totals 13 residues. CDR3 DNA: TGTGCCAGCACAGTGTCAGGGGGCTACGAGCAGTACTTC. Translated, it gives CASTVSGGYEQYF.

The rearrangement links TRBV9 to TRBJ1-1, with D perhaps TRBD1 (5 bases). The V gene lost 0 bases and the J gene lost 7 bases, with 7 bases spanning the gap. CDR3 length: 12 amino acids. Germline CDR1 reads SGDLS; CDR2 reads YYNGEE. CDR3 in amino acids: CASSVVTGEAFF. The CDR3 DNA reads as TGTGCCAGCAGCGTAGTAACAGGTGAAGCTTTCTTT.

This clone showed up just once. The gene calls are TRBV7-9 and TRBJ1-4; D not certain. The germline gives CDR1 SEHNR, CDR2 FQNEAQ (reference sequence). The CDR3 is 13 residues long. Trimming shortened V by 5 bases and J by 8 bases, and 12 bases separated the two germline ends. The CDR3 sequence is CASSPRAGEKLFF. DNA of the CDR3: TGTGCCAGCAGCCCCCGAGCGGGGGAAAAACTGTTTTTT.

The J gene is TRBJ1-1, the V gene TRBV29-1; TRBD1 is a possible D gene (6 bases). There are 13 residues in the CDR3. Per the germline V gene, CDR1 is SQVTM and CDR2 is ANQGSEA. V was trimmed by 5 bases and J by 0 bases, leaving 10 bases between them. The CDR3 here is CSVRQALNTEAFF. The DNA of the CDR3 is TGCAGCGTTAGACAGGCTTTGAACACTGAAGCTTTCTTT.

This chain uses TRBV5-1 with TRBJ1-1; D not certain. Germline CDR1 reads SGHRS; CDR2 reads YFSETQ. This CDR3 is 14 amino acids long. Trimming took 4 bases from V and 2 from J, leaving 12 bases between them. In DNA form, the CDR3 reads TGCGCCAGCAGCCCGGTGACGGGAAACACTGAAGCTTTCTTT. Translating gives CASSPVTGNTEAFF.

The chain uses TRBV5-1 and TRBJ2-5; D is ambiguous. The CDR3 consists of 14 residues. Trimming shortened V by 4 bases and J by 0 bases, and 10 bases separated the two germline ends. From germline, CDR1 is SGHRS and CDR2 YFSETQ. CDR3 in DNA: TGCGCCAGCAGCCCCGGTGTGTACCAAGAGACCCAGTACTTC. It encodes CASSPGVYQETQYF.

The rearrangement links TRBV5-1 to TRBJ2-1, with D maybe TRBD2 (5 bases). The CDR3 is 13 amino acids. CDR1 SGHRS and CDR2 YFSETQ come from the germline V gene. Trimming stripped 0 bases from V and 9 bases from J, with 10 bases between. CDR3: CASSLGPGSEQFF. CDR3 DNA sequence: TGCGCCAGCAGCTTGGGACCGGGGTCTGAGCAGTTCTTC.

This clone was detected a few times. The chain employs TRBV6-1 and TRBJ2-2; 12 nucleotides line up with TRBD2. V shed 8 bases and J 6 bases; nucleotides not matched to a gene: 7. The CDR3 consists of 15 residues. From germline, CDR1 is MNHNS and CDR2 SASEGT. The CDR3 sequence is CASALAGGHPGELFF. As DNA, the CDR3 is TGTGCCAGCGCCCTAGCGGGGGGGCATCCCGGGGAGCTGTTTTTT.

The V and J genes are TRBV13 and TRBJ2-3, with 14 bases lining up with TRBD2. This CDR3 contains 18 residues. Germline assignment: CDR1 PRHDT and CDR2 FYEKMQ (reference sequence). V was clipped by 5 bases and J by 5 bases; unmatched bases: 12. The CDR3 DNA reads TGTGCCAGCAGCCCATACGGGACTAGCGGGAGTAATGGAGATACGCAGTATTTT. This translates into CASSPYGTSGSNGDTQYF.

The table lists this clone with a few counts. This chain connects TRBV7-2 to TRBJ2-5, with 7 positions matching TRBD1. This CDR3 spans 13 amino acids. Germline lookup yields CDR1 SGHTA and CDR2 FQGNSA. Trimming took 7 bases from V and 6 from J; bases not matched to a gene: 8. CDR3 protein: CASTPDRRKTQYF. As DNA, the CDR3 is TGTGCCAGCACCCCGGACAGGCGGAAGACCCAGTACTTC.

The CDR3 loop is CASSSRQTGTGELFF. The CDR3 coding sequence is TGTGCCAGCAGTTCCCGACAGACAGGCACCGGGGAGCTGTTTTTT. The chain links TRBV6-5 to TRBJ2-2; perhaps TRBD1 as D (6 bases). The V end was cut by 4 bases, the J end by 4 bases, with 13 bases between. CDR1 and CDR2 from the germline V gene are MNHEY and SVGAGI. The CDR3 length is 15 residues.

The J gene is TRBJ2-7, the V gene TRBV28, with D tentatively TRBD1 (6 bases). V was clipped by 2 bases and J by 5 bases, with 10 bases between them. Germline CDR1 and CDR2: MDHEN and SYDVKM. CDR3 length equals 13 residues. DNA for the CDR3: TGTGCCAGCAGTTTAGTACAGGGTAACGAGCAGTACTTC. The encoded protein is CASSLVQGNEQYF.

The J gene is TRBJ2-7, the V gene TRBV27; tentatively, D is TRBD1 (6 bases). The CDR3 is made up of 15 amino acids. CDR1 is MNHEY and CDR2 is SMNVEV in the germline V gene (reference sequence). Trimming cost V 3 bases and J 2 bases, with 14 bases left between them. The CDR3 loop is CASSLSSRGAYEQYF. CDR3 DNA: TGTGCCAGCAGTTTGAGTAGCAGGGGTGCCTACGAGCAGTACTTC.

This chain connects TRBV7-2 to TRBJ1-5; D might be TRBD1 (6 bases). This CDR3 has 13 amino acids. Trimming took 5 bases from V and 4 from J, leaving 9 bases between them. The germline V gene encodes CDR1 SGHTA and CDR2 FQGNSA. The DNA for the CDR3 is TGTGCCAGCAGCATAGACAGGAATCAGCCCCAGCATTTT. Translating it yields CASSIDRNQPQHF.

The V gene is TRBV7-8, the J gene TRBJ1-4; 7 bases line up with TRBD1. Germline CDR1 and CDR2: SGHVS and FQNEAQ. J was trimmed by 8 bases and V by 3 bases; bases with no gene match: 9. The CDR3 runs to 15 residues. In DNA form, the CDR3 reads TGTGCCAGCAGCTTTCCGGGACAGCCTGAGGAAAAACTGTTTTTT. As protein: CASSFPGQPEEKLFF.

This clone has just a few counts. The V call is TRBV6-5, the J call TRBJ2-1, with D tentatively TRBD2 (6 bases). CDR1 and CDR2 from the germline V gene are MNHEY and SVGAGI. The CDR3 extends over 14 amino acids. The CDR3 protein is CAVTRNWGGNEQFF. DNA of the CDR3: TGTGCAGTAACCCGGAACTGGGGAGGCAATGAGCAGTTCTTC.

The chain carries TRBV7-2 and TRBJ2-1; D might be TRBD1 (6 bases). The CDR3 loop spans 13 amino acids. Looked up from germline, CDR1 is SGHTA and CDR2 is FQGNSA. V shed 1 base and J shed 7 bases, with 8 bases lying between them. Here the CDR3 reads CASSLGQGNEQFF. In DNA, the CDR3 is TGTGCCAGCAGCTTAGGGCAGGGGAATGAGCAGTTCTTC.

The gene calls are TRBV5-1 and TRBJ2-7; D remains ambiguous. V lost 1 base and J 1 base, leaving 18 bases between the germline ends. The CDR3 runs to 17 residues. In germline, CDR1 is SGHRS, CDR2 YFSETQ. The CDR3 reads CASSLPPSSGVSYEQYF. CDR3 bases: TGCGCCAGCAGCTTGCCCCCTTCATCCGGAGTTTCCTACGAGCAGTACTTC.

The rearrangement uses TRBV28 and TRBJ1-2; D is uncertain. The CDR3 is 12 residues long. V dropped 6 bases and J dropped 8 bases, with 13 bases sitting between them. Per germline, CDR1 MDHEN and CDR2 SYDVKM. The CDR3 reads CASSPTGVGYTF. In DNA form, the CDR3 reads TGTGCCAGCAGCCCTACCGGGGTAGGCTACACCTTC.